This T cell receptor (beta chain) was recorded in a study of cytomegalovirus exposure and HLA in healthy donors. CDR1 LGHNA and CDR2 YSLEER come from the germline V gene. The length of the CDR3 is 14 residues. Trimming took 1 base from V and 3 from J, leaving 7 bases between them. 13 Jbeta primers and 60 Vbeta primers were used for the PCR. Sequencing was performed with immunoSEQ multiplex PCR; in TCRdb, only in-frame clones are kept and a portion is missing. This sample yields about 160,000 clones, of which 80% are seen a single time; about 9.6% belongs to the top ten. The chain is built from TRBV4-3 and TRBJ2-1; D uncertain. The sequenced sample consisted of PBMCs. The clonotype comes from a man between 18 and 29 years old in good health and CMV-seropositive. This CDR3 reads CASSQGLVYNEQFF. As DNA, the CDR3 is TGCGCCAGCAGCCAAGGACTCGTCTACAATGAGCAGTTCTTC.